This T cell receptor (beta chain) was observed in a study of control samples from healthy donors and cancer patients. Germline V CDR1 and CDR2: KGHSH, LQKENI. V was shortened by 2 bases and J by 7 bases, with 9 bases between the two germline ends. This CDR3 has 12 amino acids. TCRdb keeps only in-frame clones here, not all; method: immunoSEQ multiplex PCR. This sample has about 110,000 clones, with 90% found just once. The TCR sequence derives from a human donor in good health. The donor label of this sample is uncertain. The sequencing input was blood. This chain joins TRBV18 and TRBJ2-7, with D perhaps TRBD2 (5 bases). CDR3 DNA: TGTGCCAGCTCACCATATGCGGGTGAGCAGTACTTC. Its translation: CASSPYAGEQYF.